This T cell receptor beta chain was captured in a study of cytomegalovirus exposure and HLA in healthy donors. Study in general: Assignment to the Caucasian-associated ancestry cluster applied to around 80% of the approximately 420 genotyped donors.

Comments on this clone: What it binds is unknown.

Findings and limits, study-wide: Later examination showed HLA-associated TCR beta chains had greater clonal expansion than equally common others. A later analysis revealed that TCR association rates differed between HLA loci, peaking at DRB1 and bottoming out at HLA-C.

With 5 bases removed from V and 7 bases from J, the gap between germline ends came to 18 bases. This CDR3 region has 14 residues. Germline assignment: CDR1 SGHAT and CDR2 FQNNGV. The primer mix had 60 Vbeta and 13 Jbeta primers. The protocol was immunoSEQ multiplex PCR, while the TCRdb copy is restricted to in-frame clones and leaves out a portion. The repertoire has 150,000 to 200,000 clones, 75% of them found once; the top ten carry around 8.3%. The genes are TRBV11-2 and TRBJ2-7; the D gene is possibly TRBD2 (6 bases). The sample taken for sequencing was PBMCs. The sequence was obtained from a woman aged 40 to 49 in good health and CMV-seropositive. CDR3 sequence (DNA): TGTGCCAGCAGCCCCCAGCGGGTCCGGGGGGAGCAGTACTTC. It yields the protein CASSPQRVRGEQYF.